This TCR beta chain appears in the sequencing data of a study of OX40 agonist ivuxolimab in advanced cancers. Generated by immunoSEQ multiplex PCR, the TCRdb table keeps only in-frame clones and is missing some. The sample comprises 65,000 to 80,000 clones, roughly 84% of which are singletons, and approximately 2.1% rests with the top ten. Germline values: CDR1 MNHNY, CDR2 SVGAGI (reference sequence). With V trimmed by 4 bases and J by 5 bases, 6 bases remained unmatched. The CDR3 consists of 14 residues. Sequencing was performed on CD4+ or CD8+ T cells sorted from blood, taken in a trial of the OX40 agonist ivuxolimab. The rearrangement joins TRBV6-6 to TRBJ2-5, with TRBD2 identical over 8 bases. The receptor was derived from an adult with an advanced solid tumor such as melanoma, head and neck, liver or kidney cancer. The CDR3 sequence is CASSFGTRRETQYF. The DNA of the CDR3 is TGTGCCAGCAGTTTCGGGACTAGACGTGAGACCCAGTACTTC.